One sample yielded the 29 T cell receptor beta chains listed below, sequenced in a study of breast tumors, draining lymph nodes, adjacent tissues. TCRdb ran MiXCR on the multiplex PCR reads and lists one entry per CDR3 protein. The table lists approximately 130,000 distinct CDR3 sequences, about a fifth of them singletons. The lymph nodes were axillary draining lymph nodes from breast cancer patients. The material sequenced was axillary lymph node tissue. All receptors derive from a female donor with breast cancer. Some clones in this sample may be carry-over from other donors' samples.

A word on this clonotype: A single base separates this from a much larger clone, so it may be a read error. This sequence joins TRBV28 and TRBJ2-5, with D perhaps TRBD2 (7 bases). The CDR3 is 14 residues long. From germline, CDR1 is MDHEN and CDR2 SYDVKM. Trimming took 8 bases from V and 5 from J, leaving 18 bases between them. For the CDR3, the DNA is TGTGCCAGCGGGGGGGGCTACCAAGGGGAGACCCAGTACTTC. Translating gives CASGGGYQGETQYF.

This clonotype was seen only a few times. The V and J genes are TRBV12-3 or TRBV12-4 and TRBJ1-4; D not resolved. V lost 1 base to trimming and J lost 0 bases, with 6 bases between them. CDR3 length equals 15 residues. CDR3 amino acids: CASSLGEATNEKLFF. As DNA, the CDR3 is TGTGCCAGCAGTTTAGGAGAGGCAACTAATGAAAAACTGTTTTTT.

In its sample, this clonotype was seen many times. The J gene is TRBJ2-2, the V gene TRBV6-5; D may be TRBD1 or TRBD2 (5 bases each). The V and J ends lost 6 bases and 8 bases respectively, with 16 bases between them. This CDR3 has 14 residues. Per the germline V gene, CDR1 is MNHEY and CDR2 is SVGAGI. The CDR3 loop reads CASRTGTIDGELFF. For the CDR3, the DNA is TGTGCCAGCAGGACCGGGACGATTGATGGGGAGCTGTTTTTT.

This clonotype was counted many times. This sequence joins TRBV6-1 and TRBJ2-7; 7 nucleotides align to TRBD2. The CDR3 loop spans 15 amino acids. V gave up 7 bases and J gave up 2 bases; unmatched junction bases: 11. Looked up from germline, CDR1 is MNHNS and CDR2 is SASEGT. CDR3 nucleotides: TGTGCCAGCACCTCACGGGCTAGCGGACCCTACGAGCAGTACTTC. The encoded protein is CASTSRASGPYEQYF.

This clonotype was observed at least ten times. The chain carries TRBV7-9 and TRBJ2-1; 7 bases line up with TRBD2. CDR1 is SEHNR, CDR2 FQNEAQ, per germline (reference sequence). The CDR3 is made up of 16 amino acids. V lost 7 bases, J lost 3 bases, and 12 bases stayed unmatched. The CDR3 DNA follows: TGTGCCAGCACCGCGGACGGGGAGGGTATCTACAATGAGCAGTTCTTC. Its protein product is CASTADGEGIYNEQFF.

On this clonotype: A read error is possible here, since a much larger clone lies one base away. In this CDR3 the conserved last residue, phenylalanine or tryptophan, is missing, so a read error is likely. The V call is TRBV3-1, the J call TRBJ2-7; D gene uncertain. V gave up 3 bases and J gave up 0 bases, with 6 bases separating them. CDR3 length: 13 amino acids. Germline CDR1 LGHDT, CDR2 YNNKEL (reference sequence). CDR3 in amino acids: CASSHLSSYEQYL. The CDR3 region has the DNA TGTGCCAGCAGCCATCTCAGCTCCTACGAGCAGTACCTC.

This clonotype was seen ten or more times. The chain carries TRBV6-1 and TRBJ2-7; the D gene could be TRBD1 or TRBD2 (5 bases each). The CDR3 covers 14 residues. V was trimmed by 5 bases and J by 1 base, leaving 12 bases between them. CDR1 and CDR2 (germline): MNHNS, SASEGT. The CDR3 region has the DNA TGTGCCAGCAGTCAGCCGGGACGGTCCTACGAGCAGTACTTC. Its translation: CASSQPGRSYEQYF.

In regard to this clonotype: A much larger clone differs from this one at a single base, so this may be a read error. The conserved phenylalanine or tryptophan is not found at the CDR3 terminus, so this likely reflects a read error. V and J are TRBV14 and TRBJ2-3; TRBD2 aligns across 15 bases. In germline, CDR1 is SGHDN, CDR2 FVKESK. CDR3 size: 17 residues. Germline trimming cut 4 bases from V and 5 bases from J; bases unmatched to any gene: 7. The chain's CDR3 is CASSRRTSGREKDTQYL. CDR3 DNA: TGTGCCAGCAGCCGGCGGACTAGCGGGAGGGAGAAAGATACGCAGTATTTA.

This clonotype was seen repeatedly, ten times or more. The gene calls are TRBV19 and TRBJ2-5; 12 bases map to TRBD2. Germline CDR1 and CDR2: LNHDA and SQIVND (reference sequence). CDR3 size: 15 residues. Trimming took 6 bases from V and 4 from J; bases not matched to a gene: 6. The CDR3 sequence: CASRRLAGDRETQYF. CDR3 DNA: TGTGCCAGTAGAAGACTAGCGGGAGACCGAGAGACCCAGTACTTC. The full variable domain, rest sourced from reference TRBV19 and TRBJ2-5, is DGGITQSPKYLFRKEGQNVTLSCEQNLNHDAMYWYRQDPGQGLRLIYYSQIVNDFQKGDIAEGYSVSREKKESFPLTVTSAQKNPTAFYLCASRRLAGDRETQYFGPGTRLLVL.

J is TRBJ2-3 and V is TRBV20-1, with 9 nucleotides matching TRBD2. CDR1 and CDR2 from the germline V gene are DFQATT and SNEGSKA (reference sequence). CDR3 size: 20 residues. V dropped 1 base and J dropped 2; count of bases not matched to a gene: 19. The CDR3 protein is CSARAPGGQREAPNTDTQYF. CDR3 DNA sequence: TGCAGTGCTAGAGCCCCGGGGGGTCAGCGGGAGGCCCCAAACACAGATACGCAGTATTTT.

A few counts support this clonotype. The conserved closing phenylalanine or tryptophan is absent in this CDR3, likely reflecting a read error. V is TRBV12-3 or TRBV12-4 and J is TRBJ2-5, with D perhaps TRBD1 or TRBD2 (6 bases each). Trimming removed 5 bases from V and 5 bases from J, with 15 bases in between. The CDR3 covers 14 residues. CDR3 region: CASSIRGGRETQYV. CDR3 DNA sequence: TGTGCCAGCAGTATTCGAGGGGGGCGGGAGACCCAGTACGTC.

This clonotype showed up many times. The chain joins TRBV6-6 to TRBJ1-2; D remains ambiguous. Trimming left V 10 bases short and J 2 bases short, with 8 bases between. Per the germline V gene, CDR1 is MNHNY and CDR2 is SVGAGI (reference sequence). The CDR3 sequence is 11 residues long. CDR3 in amino acids: CATRENYGYTF. CDR3 nucleotide sequence: TGTGCCACACGGGAAAACTATGGCTACACCTTC.

This clonotype has just a few counts. The rearrangement joins TRBV3-1 to TRBJ2-2; perhaps TRBD1 as D (5 bases). Germline V gene lookup returns CDR1 LGHDT and CDR2 YNNKEL (reference sequence). The CDR3 consists of 16 residues. V lost 1 base, J lost 5 bases, and 14 bases lay in between. In nucleotides, the CDR3 is TGTGCCAGCAGCCAAGTACGTGCAGGGTCGACCGGGGAGCTGTTTTTT. Amino acids: CASSQVRAGSTGELFF.

The V gene is TRBV19, the J gene TRBJ2-5, with TRBD1 matching over 7 bases. Germline V gene lookup returns CDR1 LNHDA and CDR2 SQIVND (reference sequence). This CDR3 comprises 13 residues. Germline trimming cut 6 bases from V and 1 base from J; bases unmatched to any gene: 2. CDR3 amino acids: CASSRDSQETQYF. The CDR3 DNA sequence: TGTGCCAGTAGCAGGGACAGCCAAGAGACCCAGTACTTC.

This clonotype showed up many times. J is TRBJ2-1 and V is TRBV27; possible D gene TRBD2, 6 bases. The CDR3 spans 14 residues. Germline-derived CDR1 and CDR2 are MNHEY and SMNVEV (reference sequence). Trimming took off 4 bases at V and 7 bases at J, with 14 bases between the two ends. The CDR3 here is CASSSPGLNNEQFF. The CDR3 nucleotides read TGTGCCAGCAGTTCACCGGGACTCAATAATGAGCAGTTCTTC.

Points on this clonotype: A read error may be the cause here, since a much bigger clone is one base away. The chain joins TRBV18 to TRBJ2-1; D not certain. The CDR3 has 11 residues. From germline, CDR1 is KGHSH and CDR2 LQKENI. The V end lost 4 bases, the J end lost 10 bases, and 8 bases lay between the germline ends. The CDR3 DNA is TGTGCCAGCTCACATGACCGAGAGCAGTTCTTC. Translated, it gives CASSHDREQFF.

There are many counts of this clonotype. This chain joins TRBV7-3 and TRBJ2-1; a possible D gene is TRBD2 (6 bases). Germline lookup yields CDR1 SGHTA and CDR2 FQGTGA. The CDR3 extends over 15 amino acids. V lost 3 bases and J 3 bases, leaving 12 bases between the germline ends. Here the CDR3 reads CASSFQASDYNEQFF. In DNA form, the CDR3 reads TGTGCCAGCAGCTTTCAGGCTAGCGACTACAATGAGCAGTTCTTC.

This clonotype was picked up many times. The chain couples TRBV6-4 to TRBJ2-3, with D possibly being TRBD1 or TRBD2 (5 bases each). Germline lookup yields CDR1 MRHNA and CDR2 SNTAGT. The CDR3 spans 13 residues. The V gene lost 6 bases and the J gene lost 6 bases, with 13 bases spanning the gap. The DNA for the CDR3 is TGTGCCAGCAGCCGGGACCCCGCCGATACGCAGTATTTT. Translated: CASSRDPADTQYF.

As for this clonotype: A much larger clone is a single base away; this may be a read error. The chain uses TRBV5-4 and TRBJ2-5; the D gene is possibly TRBD1 (5 bases). The germline V and J ends were trimmed by 4 bases and 2 bases, with 12 bases remaining between them. The CDR3 extends over 14 amino acids. Looked up from germline, CDR1 is SGHNT and CDR2 is YYREEE (reference sequence). In DNA, the CDR3 is TGTGCCAGCAGCAGTAGACAGTTACAAGAGACCCAGTACTTC. Its translation: CASSSRQLQETQYF.

This clonotype occurred once. Being one base from a much bigger clone, this may be a read error. The genes are TRBV7-2 and TRBJ2-6; D possibly corresponds to TRBD1 (5 bases). CDR3 length equals 17 residues. Germline loops: CDR1 SGHTA, CDR2 FQGNSA. The CDR3 sequence: CASSLQGGYSGADVLTF. The CDR3 bases are TGTGCCAGCAGCTTACAGGGCGGCTACTCTGGGGCCGACGTCCTGACTTTC.

This clonotype was seen repeatedly, ten times or more. In DNA, the CDR3 is TGTGCCAGCAGAACAGGTGGGGGTCGGCTCACGGGAGAATACGAGCAGTACTTC. Protein: CASRTGGGRLTGEYEQYF. V gene TRBV6-1 combines with J gene TRBJ2-7, with a weak D call TRBD2 (6 bases). Germline CDR1 reads MNHNS; CDR2 reads SASEGT. Trimming left V 6 bases short and J 4 bases short, with 28 bases between. The CDR3 is 18 amino acids.

This clonotype was recorded many times. This chain connects TRBV20-1 to TRBJ2-7; 10 bases align to TRBD1. Trimming cost V 5 bases and J 7 bases; bases outside gene matches: 14. This CDR3 has 15 amino acids. CDR1 and CDR2 (germline): DFQATT, SNEGSKA (reference sequence). This chain's CDR3 is CSAPPLTGGLEEQYF. CDR3 bases: TGCAGTGCTCCACCGCTGACAGGGGGCTTGGAAGAGCAGTACTTC.

This clonotype has more than one count but fewer than ten. The junction shows a germline mismatch at one end, possibly a read error. This chain connects TRBV20-1 to TRBJ2-1; TRBD2 aligns across 12 bases. There are 14 residues in the CDR3. Per germline, CDR1 DFQATT and CDR2 SNEGSKA (reference sequence). CDR3 protein: CGAAPGTSGREQFF. The CDR3 DNA reads as TGCGGTGCTGCCCCCGGGACTAGCGGGCGTGAGCAGTTCTTC.

The rearrangement links TRBV19 to TRBJ1-3; D unclear. The CDR3 covers 16 residues. The V end lost 4 bases, the J end lost 0 bases, and 13 bases lay between the germline ends. Germline loops: CDR1 LNHDA, CDR2 SQIVND (reference sequence). The CDR3: CASSRGSADSGNTIYF. The DNA for the CDR3 is TGTGCCAGTAGTAGGGGAAGTGCGGACTCTGGAAACACCATATATTTT.

This chain links TRBV14 with TRBJ2-2; 13 nucleotides align to TRBD2. CDR3 length: 14 residues. Germline trimming cut 8 bases from V and 5 bases from J; bases unmatched to any gene: 2. CDR1 is SGHDN, CDR2 FVKESK, per germline. The CDR3 spells CASRTSGSTGELFF. Written as DNA, the CDR3 is TGTGCCAGCCGGACTAGCGGGAGTACCGGGGAGCTGTTTTTT. The full variable domain, its missing parts supplied by reference TRBV14 and TRBJ2-2, is EAGVTQFPSHSVIEKGQTVTLRCDPISGHDNLYWYRRVMGKEIKFLLHFVKESKQDESGMPNNRFLAERTGGTYSTLKVQPAELEDSGVYFCASRTSGSTGELFFGEGSRLTVL.

This clonotype was observed many times. V is TRBV6-2 or TRBV6-3 and J is TRBJ2-5; D call uncertain. V gave up 2 bases and J gave up 5 bases, with 12 bases separating them. This CDR3 is built from 14 residues. CDR1 MNHEY and CDR2 SVGEGT come from the germline V gene. The CDR3 bases are TGTGCCAGCAGTTACCCTATGAGAAGGGAGACCCAGTACTTC. It translates to CASSYPMRRETQYF.

Many counts were recorded for this clonotype. This rearrangement joins TRBV5-1 to TRBJ2-7, with TRBD2 identical over 9 bases. CDR1 is SGHRS and CDR2 is YFSETQ in the germline V gene. This CDR3 contains 15 residues. V was clipped by 1 base and J by 7 bases; unmatched bases: 9. In DNA form, the CDR3 reads TGCGCCAGCAGCTTGATGGTAGCGGGAGTGAGGGAGCAGTACTTC. As protein: CASSLMVAGVREQYF. Full variable domain (remainder filled in from reference TRBV5-1 and TRBJ2-7): KAGVTQTPRYLIKTRGQQVTLSCSPISGHRSVSWYQQTPGQGLQFLFEYFSETQRNKGNFPGRFSGRQFSNSRSEMNVSTLELGDSALYLCASSLMVAGVREQYFGPGTRLTVT.

This clonotype was found once. This may stem from a read error, because a much larger clone lies one nucleotide away. The chain joins TRBV14 to TRBJ2-7; tentatively, D is TRBD1 or TRBD2 (5 bases each). This CDR3 contains 16 residues. V shed 2 bases and J shed 3 bases, with 17 bases lying between them. The germline V gene has CDR1 SGHDN and CDR2 FVKESK. The CDR3 sequence is CASSQYRLGRYYEQYF. CDR3 sequence (DNA): TGTGCCAGCAGCCAATATCGGCTGGGACGATACTACGAGCAGTACTTC.

Comments on this clonotype: One junction end disagrees with the germline gene, perhaps due to a read error. V gene TRBV20-1 combines with J gene TRBJ2-5; D ambiguous. The germline CDR1 and CDR2 sequences are DFQATT and SNEGSKA (reference sequence). The CDR3 is 11 amino acids. The CDR3 DNA reads TGCGGTGCCGCCGCATGGGAGACCCAGTACTTC. Translated, it gives CGAAAWETQYF.